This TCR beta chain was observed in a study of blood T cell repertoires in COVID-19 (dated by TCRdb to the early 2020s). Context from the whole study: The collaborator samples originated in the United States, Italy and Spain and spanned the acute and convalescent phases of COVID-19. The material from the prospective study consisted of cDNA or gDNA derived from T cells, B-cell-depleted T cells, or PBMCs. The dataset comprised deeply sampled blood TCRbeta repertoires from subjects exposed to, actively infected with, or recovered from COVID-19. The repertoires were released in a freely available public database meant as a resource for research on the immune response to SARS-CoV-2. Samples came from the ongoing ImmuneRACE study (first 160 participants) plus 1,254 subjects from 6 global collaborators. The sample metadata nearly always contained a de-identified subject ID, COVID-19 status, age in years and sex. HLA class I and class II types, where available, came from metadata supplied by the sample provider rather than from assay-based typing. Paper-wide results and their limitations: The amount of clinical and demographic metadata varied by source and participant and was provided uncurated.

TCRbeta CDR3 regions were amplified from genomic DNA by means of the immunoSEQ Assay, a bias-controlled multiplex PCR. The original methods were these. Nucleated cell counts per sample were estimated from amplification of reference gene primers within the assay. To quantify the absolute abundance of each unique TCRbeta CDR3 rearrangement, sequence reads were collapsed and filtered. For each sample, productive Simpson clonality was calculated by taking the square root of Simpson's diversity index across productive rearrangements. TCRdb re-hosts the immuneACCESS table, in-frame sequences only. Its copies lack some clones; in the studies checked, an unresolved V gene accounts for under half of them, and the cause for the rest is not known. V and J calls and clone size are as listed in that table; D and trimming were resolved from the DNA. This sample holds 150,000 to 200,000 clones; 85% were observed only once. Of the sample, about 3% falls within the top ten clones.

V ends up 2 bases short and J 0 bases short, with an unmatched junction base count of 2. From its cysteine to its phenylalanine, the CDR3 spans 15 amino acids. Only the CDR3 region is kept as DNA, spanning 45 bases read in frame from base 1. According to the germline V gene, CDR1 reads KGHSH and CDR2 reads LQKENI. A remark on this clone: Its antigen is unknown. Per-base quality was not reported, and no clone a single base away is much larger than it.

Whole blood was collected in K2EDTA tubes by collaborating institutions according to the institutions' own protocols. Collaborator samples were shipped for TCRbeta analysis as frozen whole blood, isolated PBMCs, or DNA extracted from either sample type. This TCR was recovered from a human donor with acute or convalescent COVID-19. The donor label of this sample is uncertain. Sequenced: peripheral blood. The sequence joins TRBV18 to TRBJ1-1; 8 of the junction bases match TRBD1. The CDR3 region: CASSPSTGVNTEAFF. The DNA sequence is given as TGTGCCAGCTCACCATCGACAGGGGTGAACACTGAAGCTTTCTTT.